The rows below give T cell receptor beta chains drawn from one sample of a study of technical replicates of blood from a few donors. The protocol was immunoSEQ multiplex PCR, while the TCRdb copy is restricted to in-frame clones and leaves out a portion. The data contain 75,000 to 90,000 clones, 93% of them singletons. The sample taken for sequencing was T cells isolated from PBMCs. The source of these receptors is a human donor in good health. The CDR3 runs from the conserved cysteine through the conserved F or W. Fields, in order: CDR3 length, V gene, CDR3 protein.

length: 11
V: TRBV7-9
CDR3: CASSPSDEQFF

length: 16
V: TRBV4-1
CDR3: CASSHSSGTGTYEQYF

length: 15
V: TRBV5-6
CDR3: CASSSGGGYQETQYF

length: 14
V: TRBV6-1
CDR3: CASRAGPNTGELFF

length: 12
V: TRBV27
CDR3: CASSGRNTEAFF

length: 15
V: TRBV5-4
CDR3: CASSLMGPGGNEQFF

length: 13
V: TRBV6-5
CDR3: CASSLGAYNEQFF

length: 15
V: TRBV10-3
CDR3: CAIGTGGFLVPGYTF

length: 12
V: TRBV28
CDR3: CASSDRVYEQYF

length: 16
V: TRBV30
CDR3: CAWTYSGTGWIYGYTF

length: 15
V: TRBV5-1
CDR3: CASSPADRPPYEQYF

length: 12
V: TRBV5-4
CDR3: CASSLDINEQFF

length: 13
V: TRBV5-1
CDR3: CASSLSRNTEAFF

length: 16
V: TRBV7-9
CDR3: CASCPWEKAGNTEAFF

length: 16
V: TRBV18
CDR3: CASSPGRGRGNTEAFF

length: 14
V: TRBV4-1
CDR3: CASSQDSIPNEQFF

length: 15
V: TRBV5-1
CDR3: CASERGLAGGDEQFF

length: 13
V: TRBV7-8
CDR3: CASSFDRGSEQYF

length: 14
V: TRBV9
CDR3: CASSAGSYTGELFF

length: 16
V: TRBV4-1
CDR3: CASSPRSWEGGNEQYF

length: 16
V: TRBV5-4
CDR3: CASSWAAPLVTGELFF

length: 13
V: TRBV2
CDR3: CASRPTGDNEQFF

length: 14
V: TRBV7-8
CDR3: CASSLGTGMDGYTF

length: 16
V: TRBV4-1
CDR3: CASSQGGVGPSGEAFF

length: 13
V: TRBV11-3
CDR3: CASSLEGGETQYF

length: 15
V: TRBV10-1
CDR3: CASSGGGGSYNEQFF

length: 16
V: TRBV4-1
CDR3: CASSHRDGSSYNEQFF

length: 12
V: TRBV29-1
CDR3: CSVVLASYEQYF

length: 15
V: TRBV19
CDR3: CASRGTGGSNQPQHF

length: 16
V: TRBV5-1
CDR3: CASSLGRRGANTEAFF

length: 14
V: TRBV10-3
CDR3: CAISETTAADTQYF

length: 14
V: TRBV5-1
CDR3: CASSEALRSGEQYF

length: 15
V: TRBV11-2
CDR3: CASSSFRGPYNEQFF

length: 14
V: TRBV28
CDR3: CASSPTGKAYEQYF

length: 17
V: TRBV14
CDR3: CASRRISREGLKNEQYF

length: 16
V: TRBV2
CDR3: CASSEEAGRSYNEQFF

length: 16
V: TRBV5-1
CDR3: CASSSPSASGGYEQYF

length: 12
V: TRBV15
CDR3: CATSRDAETQYF

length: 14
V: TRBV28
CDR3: CASSFQQGRYGYTF

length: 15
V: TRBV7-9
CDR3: CAIPGGLGLSDEQYF

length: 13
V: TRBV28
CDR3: CASGQVDNEKLFF

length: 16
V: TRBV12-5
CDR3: CASGFSTGGSITEAFF